This is a list of T cell receptor beta chains from one sample in a study of blood T cell repertoires in COVID-19. Assay: immunoSEQ multiplex PCR; the TCRdb copy retains only in-frame clones and omits some. The sample has 200,000 to 250,000 clones, about 82% seen once. Sequencing was carried out using peripheral blood. Every receptor here comes from a woman at least 80 years old with COVID-19, enrolled during active disease. Each CDR3 is given with its conserved first and last residue. Each record gives: J gene, D gene, V gene, clone size, CDR3 protein, CDR3 DNA. The D gene is left open where the match is weak. Clone sizes are given selectively: once, few, many, or a class where the clone is expanded.

TRBJ1-1 | - | TRBV7-2 | once | CASSLGSQMNTEAFF | TGTGCCAGCAGCTTAGGCTCGCAGATGAACACTGAAGCTTTCTTT
TRBJ2-2 | TRBD2 | TRBV5-4 | - | CASSWGSGGLTGELFF | TGTGCCAGCAGCTGGGGGAGCGGGGGCCTCACCGGGGAGCTGTTTTTT
TRBJ1-4 | TRBD1 | TRBV7-9 | - | CASSSGTGNIEKLFF | TGTGCCAGCAGCTCCGGGACAGGGAATATAGAAAAACTGTTTTTT
TRBJ2-7 | TRBD2 | TRBV28 | - | CASRPQLAGPYEQYF | TGTGCCAGCAGACCCCAACTAGCGGGTCCCTACGAGCAGTACTTC
TRBJ1-5 | TRBD1 | TRBV5-8 | - | CASGQGRWVNQPQHF | TGTGCCAGCGGACAGGGGCGATGGGTCAATCAGCCCCAGCATTTT
TRBJ1-5 | TRBD1 | TRBV5-5 | - | CASSLAGGAGPQHF | TGTGCCAGCAGCTTAGCAGGGGGCGCCGGGCCCCAGCATTTT
TRBJ1-1 | - | TRBV9 | - | CASSPPQGEAFF | TGTGCCAGCAGCCCCCCTCAGGGTGAAGCTTTCTTT
TRBJ2-2 | TRBD2 | TRBV5-1 | - | CASSLATGGPGTGELFF | TGCGCCAGCAGCTTGGCCACGGGGGGGCCGGGCACCGGGGAGCTGTTTTTT
TRBJ2-3 | TRBD2 | TRBV3-1/TRBV3-2 | - | CASSRGTSGGARDTQYF | TGTGCCAGCAGCCGCGGGACTAGCGGGGGGGCGAGAGATACGCAGTATTTT
TRBJ1-5 | - | TRBV20-1 | few | CSASWSSQSNQPQHF | TGCAGTGCTAGTTGGTCCTCCCAGAGCAATCAGCCCCAGCATTTT
TRBJ1-2 | - | TRBV4-1 | - | CASSQGPGGAGGYTF | TGCGCCAGCAGCCAAGGGCCGGGGGGCGCAGGTGGCTACACCTTC
TRBJ2-1 | TRBD1 | TRBV7-2 | - | CASSPGQENGEQFF | TGTGCCAGCAGCCCGGGACAGGAGAACGGTGAGCAGTTCTTC
TRBJ2-7 | TRBD1 | TRBV5-1 | - | CASTARGQGTAYEQYF | TGCGCCAGCACCGCGAGGGGACAGGGGACCGCCTACGAGCAGTACTTC
TRBJ1-5 | - | TRBV27 | - | CASSFPLPYGNQPQHF | TGTGCCAGCAGTTTTCCCCTTCCGTATGGCAATCAGCCCCAGCATTTT
TRBJ1-1 | - | TRBV9 | - | CASSVAPGNTEAFF | TGTGCCAGCAGCGTAGCTCCAGGGAACACTGAAGCTTTCTTT
TRBJ1-1 | TRBD1 | TRBV6-5 | - | CASSPPTGGTLVAFF | TGTGCCAGCAGTCCCCCGACAGGGGGCACCTTGGTAGCTTTCTTT
TRBJ1-3 | TRBD1 | TRBV28 | - | CASSDDRGRNTIYF | TGTGCCAGCAGTGACGACAGGGGGCGAAACACCATATATTTT
TRBJ2-7 | - | TRBV18 | once | CASSPQSSSYEQYF | TGTGCCAGCTCACCACAGTCTAGCAGCTACGAGCAGTACTTC
TRBJ1-1 | TRBD1 | TRBV28 | once | CASSQTGGADRHTEAFF | TGTGCCAGCAGTCAAACAGGGGGCGCGGATAGGCACACTGAAGCTTTCTTT
TRBJ1-5 | - | TRBV19 | - | CASSMWQGRNQPQHF | TGTGCCAGTAGTATGTGGCAGGGGCGCAATCAGCCCCAGCATTTT
TRBJ2-2 | - | TRBV6-5 | - | CASKPDRRDTGELFF | TGTGCCAGCAAGCCCGACAGGAGAGACACCGGGGAGCTGTTTTTT
TRBJ2-1 | TRBD2 | TRBV2 | - | CASSASGGAPLINEQFF | TGTGCCAGCAGTGCTAGCGGGGGGGCCCCGCTTATTAATGAGCAGTTCTTC
TRBJ1-1 | TRBD1 | TRBV7-3 | - | CASSARQGNTEAFF | TGTGCCAGCAGCGCCCGACAGGGGAACACTGAAGCTTTCTTT
TRBJ1-2 | TRBD1 | TRBV7-2 | - | CASSLRSRGRPYGYTF | TGTGCCAGCAGCTTAAGGAGCAGGGGGCGCCCCTATGGCTACACCTTC
TRBJ2-2 | - | TRBV18 | - | CATLLQGGNTGELFF | TGTGCCACCCTGCTACAGGGCGGGAACACCGGGGAGCTGTTTTTT
TRBJ2-6 | - | TRBV7-3 | - | CASSRGHSGANVLTF | TGTGCCAGCAGCCGAGGCCACTCTGGGGCCAACGTCCTGACTTTC
TRBJ1-2 | TRBD1 | TRBV2 | - | CASSGQGVNYGYTF | TGTGCCAGCAGTGGACAGGGTGTTAACTATGGCTACACCTTC
TRBJ1-2 | - | TRBV19 | - | CASSIPTGANYGYTF | TGTGCCAGTAGTATACCCACAGGCGCCAACTATGGCTACACCTTC
TRBJ1-5 | TRBD1 | TRBV6-1 | - | CASSAPPTGRGVQPQHF | TGTGCCAGCAGTGCTCCTCCGACAGGCAGGGGGGTTCAGCCCCAGCATTTT
TRBJ1-1 | - | TRBV5-1 | - | CASSPGSGTEAFF | TGCGCCAGCAGCCCCGGTTCGGGGACTGAAGCTTTCTTT
TRBJ1-5 | - | TRBV5-5 | - | CASSTSQGRGPNQPQHF | TGTGCCAGCAGCACGAGCCAGGGGAGAGGCCCCAATCAGCCCCAGCATTTT
TRBJ2-5 | - | TRBV3-1/TRBV3-2 | few | CASSQAGETQYF | TGTGCCAGCAGCCAAGCGGGGGAGACCCAGTACTTC
TRBJ1-5 | - | TRBV6-1 | few | CASSEVGQGLGPQHF | TGTGCCAGCAGTGAGGTAGGGCAGGGTTTGGGGCCCCAGCATTTT
TRBJ2-1 | TRBD1 | TRBV18 | - | CASSRLGGQDEQFF | TGTGCCAGCTCACGTCTAGGGGGACAGGATGAGCAGTTCTTC
TRBJ1-6 | - | TRBV5-6 | few | CASSLDRSGSPLHF | TGTGCCAGCAGCTTGGACAGGTCAGGCTCACCCCTCCACTTT
TRBJ1-2 | - | TRBV10-3 | few | CAISESIQSYGYTF | TGTGCCATCAGTGAGTCGATCCAGTCCTATGGCTACACCTTC
TRBJ1-1 | - | TRBV18 | few | CASSPPTPGQSNTEAFF | TGTGCCAGCTCACCACCTACTCCAGGCCAATCGAACACTGAAGCTTTCTTT
TRBJ1-2 | - | TRBV7-2 | once | CASSLDPRGIYGYTF | TGTGCCAGCAGCTTAGATCCCAGGGGAATCTATGGCTACACCTTC
TRBJ2-1 | TRBD1 | TRBV19 | - | CASSPRTGRTIHQFF | TGTGCCAGTAGTCCTCGGACAGGGAGGACGATCCATCAGTTCTTC
TRBJ1-1 | TRBD1 | TRBV30 | - | CAWNPGTANTEAFF | TGTGCCTGGAATCCCGGGACAGCAAACACTGAAGCTTTCTTT
TRBJ1-1 | - | TRBV7-2 | - | CASSLVGTPNTEAFF | TGTGCCAGCAGCTTAGTCGGGACACCTAACACTGAAGCTTTCTTT
TRBJ2-2 | - | TRBV9 | - | CASSAQLRPGELFF | TGTGCCAGCAGCGCCCAACTTCGCCCCGGGGAGCTGTTTTTT
TRBJ2-5 | - | TRBV6-4 | - | CASSQEPLLRSETQYF | TGTGCCAGCAGTCAAGAGCCCCTCCTGCGGTCAGAGACCCAGTACTTC
TRBJ1-2 | TRBD1 | TRBV28 | - | CASSWGQRDYGYTF | TGTGCCAGCAGTTGGGGACAGAGGGACTATGGCTACACCTTC
TRBJ2-7 | TRBD1 | TRBV25-1 | few | CASSEDRGARYQYF | TGTGCCAGCAGTGAAGACAGGGGGGCAAGGTATCAGTACTTC